The T cell receptor (beta chain) under discussion was sequenced for a study of shared clonotypes between healthy human individuals. Trimming pared 1 base from V and 1 base from J, leaving 13 bases between. Per germline, CDR1 SGHVS and CDR2 FQNEAQ. The CDR3 totals 16 residues. The count of this clone is one. Assay: immunoSEQ multiplex PCR; the TCRdb copy retains only in-frame clones and omits some. The data show about 2.3 million clones, around 92% seen once. The source is a man younger than 30 in good health. Some clones in this sample may be carry-over from other donors' samples. Sequencing was performed on naive CD4+ T cells from PBMCs. The sample's subset: CD45RA+ positively selected. This chain uses TRBV7-8 with TRBJ1-2; tentatively, D is TRBD1 (6 bases). CDR3 sequence: CASSLEDGQNNYGYTF. The CDR3, as DNA: TGTGCCAGCAGCTTAGAGGATGGACAGAATAACTATGGCTACACCTTC.